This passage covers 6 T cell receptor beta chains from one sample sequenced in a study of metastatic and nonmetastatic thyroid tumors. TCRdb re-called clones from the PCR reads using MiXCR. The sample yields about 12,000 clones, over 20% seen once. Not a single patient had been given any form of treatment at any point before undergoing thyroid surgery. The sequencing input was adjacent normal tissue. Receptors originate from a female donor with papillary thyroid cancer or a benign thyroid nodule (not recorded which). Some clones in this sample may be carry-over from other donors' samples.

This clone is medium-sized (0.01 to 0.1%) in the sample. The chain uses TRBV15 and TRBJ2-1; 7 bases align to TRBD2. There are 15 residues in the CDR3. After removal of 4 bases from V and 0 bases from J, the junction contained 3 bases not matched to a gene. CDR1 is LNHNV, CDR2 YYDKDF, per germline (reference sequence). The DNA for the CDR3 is TGTGCCACCAGCATTAAGCGGGGCTCCTACAATGAGCAGTTCTTC. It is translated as CATSIKRGSYNEQFF.

In nucleotides, the CDR3 is TGTGCCAGTCGCCGTCGGGCTAGCGGGGGGGTGCCTCAAGAGACCCAGTACTTC. Translation: CASRRRASGGVPQETQYF. V gene TRBV19 combines with J gene TRBJ2-5; 12 positions match TRBD2. The CDR3 contains 18 residues. Unmatched junction bases numbered 15, after V lost 8 bases and J lost 2 bases. Germline V gene sequence: CDR1 LNHDA, CDR2 SQIVND (reference sequence).

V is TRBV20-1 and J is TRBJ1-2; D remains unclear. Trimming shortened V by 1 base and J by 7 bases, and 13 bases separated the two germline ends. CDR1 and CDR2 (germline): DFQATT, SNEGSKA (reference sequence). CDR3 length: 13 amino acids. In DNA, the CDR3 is TGCAGTGCTAGAGCTGGCAGGTCGGGTGGCTACACCTTC. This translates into CSARAGRSGGYTF.

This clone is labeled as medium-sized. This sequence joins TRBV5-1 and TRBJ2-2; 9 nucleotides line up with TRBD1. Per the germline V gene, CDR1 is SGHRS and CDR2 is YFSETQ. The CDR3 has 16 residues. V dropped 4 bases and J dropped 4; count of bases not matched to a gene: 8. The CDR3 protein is CASSPAGTGPTGELFF. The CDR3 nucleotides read TGCGCCAGCAGCCCGGCCGGGACAGGGCCCACCGGGGAGCTGTTTTTT.

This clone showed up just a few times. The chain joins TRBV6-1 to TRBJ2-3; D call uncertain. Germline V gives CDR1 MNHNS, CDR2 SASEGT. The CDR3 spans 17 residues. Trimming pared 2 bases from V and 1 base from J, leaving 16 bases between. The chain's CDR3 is CASSELVSSYRTDTQYF. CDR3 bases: TGTGCCAGCAGTGAACTTGTTTCGTCTTACCGCACAGATACGCAGTATTTT.

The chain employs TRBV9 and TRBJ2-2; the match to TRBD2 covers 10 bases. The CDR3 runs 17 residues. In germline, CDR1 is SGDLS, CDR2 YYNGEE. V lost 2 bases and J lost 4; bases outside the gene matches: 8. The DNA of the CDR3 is TGTGCCAGCAGCGTTCCAGCGGGAGGGCCGGTCACCGGGGAGCTGTTTTTT. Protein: CASSVPAGGPVTGELFF.